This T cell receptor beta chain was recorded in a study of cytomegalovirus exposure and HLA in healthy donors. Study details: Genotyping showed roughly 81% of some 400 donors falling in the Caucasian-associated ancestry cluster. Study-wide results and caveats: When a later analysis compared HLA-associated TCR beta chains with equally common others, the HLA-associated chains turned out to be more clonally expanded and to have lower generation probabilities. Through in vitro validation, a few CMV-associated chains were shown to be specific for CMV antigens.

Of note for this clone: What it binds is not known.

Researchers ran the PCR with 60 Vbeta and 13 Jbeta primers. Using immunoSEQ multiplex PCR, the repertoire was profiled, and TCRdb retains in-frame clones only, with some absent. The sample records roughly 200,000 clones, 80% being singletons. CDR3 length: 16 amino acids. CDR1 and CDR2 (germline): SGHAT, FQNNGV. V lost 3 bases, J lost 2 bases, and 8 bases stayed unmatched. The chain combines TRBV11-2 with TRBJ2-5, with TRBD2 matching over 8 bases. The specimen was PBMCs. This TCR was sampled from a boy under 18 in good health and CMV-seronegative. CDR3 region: CASSLSGGTVQETQYF. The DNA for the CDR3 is TGTGCCAGCAGCTTGAGCGGGGGAACGGTACAAGAGACCCAGTACTTC. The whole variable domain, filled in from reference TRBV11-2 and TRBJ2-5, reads EAGVAQSPRYKIIEKRQSVAFWCNPISGHATLYWYQQILGQGPKLLIQFQNNGVVDDSQLPKDRFSAERLKGVDSTLKIQPAKLEDSAVYLCASSLSGGTVQETQYFGPGTRLLVL.